This T cell receptor (beta chain) derives from a study of OX40 agonist ivuxolimab in advanced cancers. The overall study: Ivuxolimab is a fully human IgG2 antibody that activates OX40 (CD134).

This clone came up a few times. Method: immunoSEQ multiplex PCR; TCRdb's copy keeps in-frame clones and lacks some. The sample lists some 60,000 clones; around 84% were seen once. Germline CDR1 LNHDA, CDR2 SQIVND (reference sequence). The V end was cut by 6 bases, the J end by 4 bases, with 9 bases between. CDR3 length equals 13 residues. If patients had autoimmune disease history or systemic immunosuppression, they were excluded. Blood got drawn at baseline, again on cycle 4 day 1, and then on cycle 7 day 1. V is TRBV19 and J is TRBJ1-4; no reliable D call. The sequences come from CD4+ or CD8+ T cells sorted from blood, collected in a trial of the OX40 agonist ivuxolimab. This receptor was taken from an adult with an advanced solid tumor such as melanoma, head and neck, liver or kidney cancer. DNA for the CDR3: TGTGCCAGTAGCCTTCTGAGTAATGAAAAACTGTTTTTT. This encodes CASSLLSNEKLFF.